This TCR beta chain was sequenced in a study of relationships among human T cell subsets. Whole-study findings and limits: Many CDR3s were shared across Th1, Th2 and regulatory subsets. A couple of pan T samples were processed with pan B cells. Over 60% of CD8+ cytotoxic sequences came from clones with over 100 reads.

Magnetic beads coated with subset-specific antibodies isolated the T cell subsets. In the case of this clonotype: As yet, its antigen is unknown. One junction end disagrees with the germline gene, perhaps due to a read error.

TCR alpha and beta CDR3s were amplified from mRNA by semiquantitative ARM-PCR. In ARM-PCR, communal superprimers followed tagged nested gene-specific primers for exponential amplification. TCRdb called the multiplex PCR reads again in MiXCR, with one record for every CDR3 protein. Among around 14,000 distinct CDR3 sequences, around 62% were seen once, and the ten largest hold less than 35%. Germline V CDR1 and CDR2: MGHRA, YSYEKL. CDR3 size: 16 residues. This clonotype was sampled from a man aged 40-55 years in good health. Sequenced: total T cells sorted from blood. The genes are TRBV4-1 and TRBJ2-2; 8 bases fit TRBD1. The CDR3 DNA follows: TGTGCCAGCAGCCAAGGGACAGGTGCGAACACCGGGGAGCTGTTTTTT. Translation gives CASSQGTGANTGELFF.